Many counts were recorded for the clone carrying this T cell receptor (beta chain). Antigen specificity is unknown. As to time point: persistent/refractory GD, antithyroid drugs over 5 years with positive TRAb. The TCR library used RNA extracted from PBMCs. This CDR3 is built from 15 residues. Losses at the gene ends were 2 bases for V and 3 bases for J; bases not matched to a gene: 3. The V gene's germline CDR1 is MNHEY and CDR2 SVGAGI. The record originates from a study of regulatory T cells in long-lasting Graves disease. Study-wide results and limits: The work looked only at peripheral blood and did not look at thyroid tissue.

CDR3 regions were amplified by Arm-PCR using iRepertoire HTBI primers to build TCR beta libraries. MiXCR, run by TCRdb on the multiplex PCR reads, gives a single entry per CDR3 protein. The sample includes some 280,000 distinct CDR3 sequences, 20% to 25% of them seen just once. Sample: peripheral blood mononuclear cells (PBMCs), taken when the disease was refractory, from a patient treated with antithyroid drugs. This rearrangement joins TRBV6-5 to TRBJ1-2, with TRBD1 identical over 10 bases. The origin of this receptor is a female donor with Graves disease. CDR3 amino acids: CASSYRGQGDYGYTF. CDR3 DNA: TGTGCCAGCAGTTACCGAGGACAGGGGGACTATGGCTACACCTTC.